Each of the 2 T cell receptor beta chains below was sequenced from the same sample in a study of identical twins. TCRdb recomputed calls from the 5' RACE reads with MiXCR, one row per CDR3 protein. The table includes around 250,000 distinct CDR3 sequences, approximately 11% detected once. This sample was also put to use in a study of yellow fever vaccine responses in identical twins.

The specimen sequenced was memory (CD45RO+) T cells sorted from blood. These receptors were taken from a woman between 18 and 29 years old in good health.

A few counts support this clonotype. The gene calls are TRBV6-1 and TRBJ2-1; D is possibly TRBD2 (5 bases). Trimming cost V 5 bases and J 6 bases, with 17 bases left between them. The CDR3 consists of 15 residues. Germline V gene data show CDR1 as MNHNS and CDR2 as SASEGT. CDR3 nucleotide sequence: TGTGCCAGCAGTCCGTTCTCCTCGGGGAGCAATGAGCAGTTCTTC. It specifies CASSPFSSGSNEQFF.

The rearrangement links TRBV6-2 or TRBV6-3 to TRBJ1-5; no reliable D call. Between the trimmed V and J ends, which lost 3 bases and 2 bases, there was a span of 8 bases. The CDR3 covers 14 residues. The V gene's germline CDR1 is MNHEY and CDR2 SVGEGT. The CDR3 here is CASSYKDRNQPQHF. CDR3 DNA: TGTGCCAGCAGTTATAAAGATCGCAATCAGCCCCAGCATTTT.